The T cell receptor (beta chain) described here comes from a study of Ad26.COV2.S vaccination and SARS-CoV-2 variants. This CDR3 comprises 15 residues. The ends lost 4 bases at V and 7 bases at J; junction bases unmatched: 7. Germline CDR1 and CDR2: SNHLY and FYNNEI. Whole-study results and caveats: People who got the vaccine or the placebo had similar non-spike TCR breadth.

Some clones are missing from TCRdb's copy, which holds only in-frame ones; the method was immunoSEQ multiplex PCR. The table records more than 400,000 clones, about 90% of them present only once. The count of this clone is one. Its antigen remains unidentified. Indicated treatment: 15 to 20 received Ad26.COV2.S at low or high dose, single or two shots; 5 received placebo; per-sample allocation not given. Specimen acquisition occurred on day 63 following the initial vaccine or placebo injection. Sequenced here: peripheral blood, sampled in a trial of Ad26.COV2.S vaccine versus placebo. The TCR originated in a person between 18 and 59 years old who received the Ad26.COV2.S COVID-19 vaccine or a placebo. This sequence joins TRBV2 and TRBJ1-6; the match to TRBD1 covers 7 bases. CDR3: CASSGQGVGNSPLHF. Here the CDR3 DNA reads TGTGCCAGCAGTGGGCAGGGGGTCGGGAATTCACCCCTCCACTTT.